This is a list of T cell receptor beta chains from one sample in a study of cytomegalovirus exposure and HLA in healthy donors. TCRdb's copy holds only in-frame clones and misses some; the assay was immunoSEQ multiplex PCR. The sample lists 100,000 to 150,000 clones; approximately 17% were seen once. The sample was PBMCs. These receptors were taken from a female donor in good health and CMV-seropositive. The CDR3 runs from the conserved cysteine through the conserved F or W. Each record gives: CDR3 DNA, CDR3 protein, V gene, D gene, J gene, clone size. A D gene is named only where the DNA matches it firmly. Some rows have no size entry. The others give once, few or many, or a class for an expanded clone.

TGTGCCAGCAGTTGGGACAGAAAAGACTACGAGCAGTACTTC | CASSWDRKDYEQYF | TRBV2 | TRBD1 | TRBJ2-7 | .
TGTGCCATCGGGACTAGCGGGAGGGCCGGCGGGGAGCTGTTTTTT | CAIGTSGRAGGELFF | TRBV10-3 | TRBD2 | TRBJ2-2 | .
TGTGCCAGCAGTTTCCCCGGTCGTATCGCTGAAGCTTTCTTT | CASSFPGRIAEAFF | TRBV28 | . | TRBJ1-1 | few
TGTGCCAGCAGCCAAGACTCCCAAGGGGGCTTCGAAAACTTGGACTATGGCTACACCTTC | CASSQDSQGGFENLDYGYTF | TRBV4-2 | TRBD1 | TRBJ1-2 | few
TGCAGCGTTGAGGCGGGTCGGGAGACCAAGTACTTC | CSVEAGRETKYF | TRBV29-1 | . | TRBJ2-5 | few
TGCAGCGTTGACAGGGGGCCAGCTCAAGAGACCCAGTACTTC | CSVDRGPAQETQYF | TRBV29-1 | TRBD1 | TRBJ2-5 | .
TGTGCCAGCAGCTTAGTTCTAGCGGCCTCCTACGAGCAGTACTTC | CASSLVLAASYEQYF | TRBV7-2 | TRBD2 | TRBJ2-7 | .
TGTGCCAGCAGCTTTGCGCTTCGTCCTAGCACAGATACGCAGTATTTT | CASSFALRPSTDTQYF | TRBV5-8 | . | TRBJ2-3 | once
TGTGCCAGCAGCTCACGGAGGGTGGGTGAAAAACTGTTTTTT | CASSSRRVGEKLFF | TRBV7-2 | . | TRBJ1-4 | few
TGCGCCAGCAGCCAAGAACGGGGACAGGGCCCACAGTACTTC | CASSQERGQGPQYF | TRBV4-3 | TRBD1 | TRBJ2-7 | .
TGCGCCAGCAGCCCTAGACAGGACACTGAAGCTTTCTTT | CASSPRQDTEAFF | TRBV5-1 | . | TRBJ1-1 | few
TGTGCCAGTTCAGGGGGAAACACCATATATTTT | CASSGGNTIYF | TRBV2 | . | TRBJ1-3 | few
TGTGCCAGCAGCTTTGGGACAGGGGGCGAGCAGTACTTC | CASSFGTGGEQYF | TRBV13 | TRBD1 | TRBJ2-7 | .
TGTGCCAGCAGCCCACCCAGGAAGTCCTACGAGCAGTACTTC | CASSPPRKSYEQYF | TRBV11-1 | . | TRBJ2-7 | .
TGTGCCAGCGGCAGGGGGTTCCAAGAGACCCAGTACTTC | CASGRGFQETQYF | TRBV2 | TRBD1 | TRBJ2-5 | once
TGTGCCAGCAGCGTAGGGACTAGCGAGTCCTACGAGCAGTACTTC | CASSVGTSESYEQYF | TRBV9 | TRBD2 | TRBJ2-7 | .
TGTGCCAGCAGTACCAGTGAGACTACCAAGAAGACCCAGTACTTC | CASSTSETTKKTQYF | TRBV27 | . | TRBJ2-5 | few
TGTGCCAGCTCACCACCGGGACAGGGTACTTCGTCCCAGCATTTT | CASSPPGQGTSSQHF | TRBV18 | TRBD1 | TRBJ1-5 | few
TGCGCCAGCAGCGGTGGGACAGGGGAAGGGGAAAAACTGTTTTTT | CASSGGTGEGEKLFF | TRBV4-3 | TRBD1 | TRBJ1-4 | few
TGCGCCAGCACGCTTATCGGAGGGAGCCTCACTGAAGCTTTCTTT | CASTLIGGSLTEAFF | TRBV5-1 | . | TRBJ1-1 | .
TGTGCCAGCTCATCCCGCAGGGGTTCGTACTATGGCTACACCTTC | CASSSRRGSYYGYTF | TRBV2 | . | TRBJ1-2 | .
TGCAGCGTTGAACCCCTAGCGGGAGGGTTGAATGAGCAGTTCTTC | CSVEPLAGGLNEQFF | TRBV29-1 | TRBD2 | TRBJ2-1 | few
TGTGCCACCAGCAGTGTGGGGGCGCGGAGCAATCAGCCCCAGCATTTT | CATSSVGARSNQPQHF | TRBV15 | . | TRBJ1-5 | .
TGTGCCAGCAGCTTAGGGACAGCTAGCAATCAGCCCCAGCATTTT | CASSLGTASNQPQHF | TRBV7-2 | . | TRBJ1-5 | few
TGTGCCAGCACCCGGTGGGGCGAGACAGGGTATAATCAGCCCCAGCATTTT | CASTRWGETGYNQPQHF | TRBV5-8 | TRBD1 | TRBJ1-5 | few
TGTGCCAGCAGTTACTTTCCGGGACAAATGAACACTGAAGCTTTCTTT | CASSYFPGQMNTEAFF | TRBV6-5 | . | TRBJ1-1 | .
TGTGCCAGCAGCCCTAAGGACACGTTTGAAGCTTTCTTT | CASSPKDTFEAFF | TRBV5-4 | . | TRBJ1-1 | few
TGTGCCAGCAGCTCCGGACAGGGGACCTGGGCTGGGGCCAACGTCCTGACTTTC | CASSSGQGTWAGANVLTF | TRBV5-4 | TRBD1 | TRBJ2-6 | few
TGTGCTAGTGGACAAATCTACAATGAGCAGTTCTTC | CASGQIYNEQFF | TRBV12-5 | . | TRBJ2-1 | .